One and the same sample provided the 15 T cell receptor beta chains below, sequenced in a study of T cell repertoires in cytomegalovirus infection. A single record per CDR3 protein comes from TCRdb applying MiXCR to the reads. Of some 170,000 distinct CDR3 sequences listed, 15% to 20% are singletons. The sequencing input was CD8+ T cells from PBMCs. The source of these receptors is a human donor in good health (CMV status not recorded). Some clones in this sample may be carry-over from other donors' samples.

This clonotype came up a few times. The V gene is TRBV7-9, the J gene TRBJ2-3; 11 positions agree with TRBD2. The CDR3 is 17 amino acids. Germline CDR1 is SEHNR and CDR2 is FQNEAQ (reference sequence). J gave up 0 bases and V 5 bases, and 7 bases lay outside the gene matches. In DNA, the CDR3 is TGTGCCAGCAGCCTGAAGACTAGCGGGGATAGCACAGATACGCAGTATTTT. This translates into CASSLKTSGDSTDTQYF. The full variable domain, completed using reference TRBV7-9 and TRBJ2-3, is DTGVSQNPRHKITKRGQNVTFRCDPISEHNRLYWYRQTLGQGPEFLTYFQNEAQLEKSRLLSDRFSAERPKGSFSTLEIQRTEQGDSAMYLCASSLKTSGDSTDTQYFGPGTRLTVL.

The V call is TRBV5-1, the J call TRBJ2-7, with 10 positions matching TRBD1. Germline V CDR1 and CDR2: SGHRS, YFSETQ. The CDR3 runs to 14 residues. Trimming cost V 4 bases and J 5 bases; bases outside gene matches: 6. CDR3 coding DNA: TGCGCCAGCAGCAGATTCGGGACAGGGGACGAGCAGTACTTC. Amino acids: CASSRFGTGDEQYF. Based on the CDR3 plus reference TRBV5-1 and TRBJ2-7, the full variable domain is KAGVTQTPRYLIKTRGQQVTLSCSPISGHRSVSWYQQTPGQGLQFLFEYFSETQRNKGNFPGRFSGRQFSNSRSEMNVSTLELGDSALYLCASSRFGTGDEQYFGPGTRLTVT.

The genes are TRBV2 and TRBJ1-1, with D possibly being TRBD1 (5 bases). V was cut by 2 bases and J by 4 bases, with 8 bases left in between. CDR1 and CDR2 (germline): SNHLY, FYNNEI. The CDR3 consists of 13 residues. The DNA of the CDR3 is TGTGCCAGCAGTGAAAAAGGGGCCACTGAAGCTTTCTTT. Translating it yields CASSEKGATEAFF.

This chain links TRBV6-8 with TRBJ2-1, with 8 bases aligning to TRBD1. CDR1 and CDR2 from the germline V gene are MNHGY and SAAAGT. The CDR3 contains 14 residues. Trimming at V came to 2 bases and at J to 10 bases, leaving 7 bases not matched to a gene. CDR3 loop: CASSYGQGLREQFF. CDR3 sequence (DNA): TGTGCCAGCAGTTACGGACAGGGCCTTAGGGAGCAGTTCTTC.

The table lists this clonotype with a few counts. The chain is built from TRBV27 and TRBJ2-7; D not certain. Germline CDR1 and CDR2: MNHEY and SMNVEV (reference sequence). The CDR3 is made up of 16 amino acids. Trimming removed 5 bases from V and 2 bases from J, with 19 bases in between. The CDR3 DNA follows: TGTGCCAGCAGTCCAACTGGACGGATTATTACCTACGAGCAGTACTTC. Translating gives CASSPTGRIITYEQYF.

The V call is TRBV15, the J call TRBJ2-7; TRBD1 matches at 7 bases. Germline V lookup: CDR1 LNHNV, CDR2 YYDKDF (reference sequence). With 1 base clipped from V and 7 bases from J, the junction kept 7 bases outside the gene matches. CDR3 length: 14 residues. The CDR3 nucleotides are TGTGCCACCAGCAGAGCTGGACAGGCCACGGAGCAGTACTTC. Amino acid sequence: CATSRAGQATEQYF.

This clonotype appeared a few times. The V call is TRBV27, the J call TRBJ1-5; D possibly corresponds to TRBD1 (5 bases). The CDR3 extends over 14 amino acids. In germline, CDR1 is MNHEY, CDR2 SMNVEV (reference sequence). V lost 6 bases and J 11 bases, leaving 20 bases between the germline ends. In DNA, the CDR3 is TGTGCCAGCAGATATGGGGGGGTGAGTGGAGCCCAGCATTTT. The encoded protein is CASRYGGVSGAQHF.

There are a few counts of this clonotype. The gene calls are TRBV28 and TRBJ2-1, with 12 bases that match TRBD2. The germline V gene has CDR1 MDHEN and CDR2 SYDVKM. V lost 11 bases, J lost 10 bases, and 9 bases stayed unmatched. The CDR3 loop spans 13 amino acids. For the CDR3, the DNA is TGTGCCGGGATGCGGACTAGCGGGGAAGAGCAGTTCTTC. This gives the protein CAGMRTSGEEQFF. Variable domain in full (rest from reference TRBV28 and TRBJ2-1): DVKVTQSSRYLVKRTGEKVFLECVQDMDHENMFWYRQDPGLGLRLIYFSYDVKMKEKGDIPEGYSVSREKKERFSLILESASTNQTSMYLCAGMRTSGEEQFFGPGTRLTVL.

CDR3 amino acids: CASSDYGPNTEAFF. CDR3 nucleotide sequence: TGTGCCAGCAGTGACTACGGCCCGAACACTGAAGCTTTCTTT. The gene calls are TRBV25-1 and TRBJ1-1; no firm D call. The CDR3 runs to 14 residues. The V gene's germline CDR1 is MGHDK and CDR2 SYGVNS. Trimming took off 3 bases at V and 1 base at J, with 9 bases between the two ends. The full variable domain, rest sourced from reference TRBV25-1 and TRBJ1-1, is EADIYQTPRYLVIGTGKKITLECSQTMGHDKMYWYQQDPGMELHLIHYSYGVNSTEKGDLSSESTVSRIRTEHFPLTLESARPSHTSQYLCASSDYGPNTEAFFGQGTRLTVV.

The V gene is TRBV7-9, the J gene TRBJ1-4; a possible D gene is TRBD1 (6 bases). The CDR3 is made up of 14 amino acids. Trimming took 5 bases from V and 7 from J, leaving 14 bases between them. The germline V gene encodes CDR1 SEHNR and CDR2 FQNEAQ (reference sequence). CDR3 region: CASSGDIGGEKLFF. The CDR3 coding sequence is TGTGCCAGCAGCGGGGACATCGGAGGTGAAAAACTGTTTTTT.

This clonotype appeared a single time. The V call is TRBV5-1, the J call TRBJ1-2, with a weak D call TRBD1 (6 bases). The CDR3 covers 17 residues. Germline-derived CDR1 and CDR2 are SGHRS and YFSETQ. V lost 4 bases to trimming and J lost 4 bases, with 23 bases between them. This CDR3 is CASSLRASGTQTYGYTF. CDR3 DNA: TGCGCCAGCAGCCTACGAGCTTCCGGGACACAGACCTATGGCTACACCTTC.

CDR3 amino acids: CASSLRDRVGDEQYF. CDR3 in DNA: TGTGCCAGCAGTTTAAGGGACAGGGTTGGCGACGAGCAGTACTTC. V usage is TRBV27 and J usage is TRBJ2-7, with 9 bases lining up with TRBD1. CDR3 length: 15 amino acids. The V segment lost 2 bases and the J segment 5 bases; nucleotides outside the gene matches: 7. CDR1 and CDR2 from the germline V gene are MNHEY and SMNVEV (reference sequence).

This clonotype was seen only a few times. J is TRBJ1-5 and V is TRBV7-8; unclear D gene. V lost 5 bases to trimming and J lost 0 bases, with 8 bases between them. CDR3 length: 14 amino acids. Germline CDR1 reads SGHVS; CDR2 reads FQNEAQ. CDR3 nucleotide sequence: TGTGCCAGCAGCCCGTCAGATAGCAATCAGCCCCAGCATTTT. It translates to CASSPSDSNQPQHF.

This clonotype was seen a handful of times. CDR3 amino acids: CSASGRHYDSPLHF. The CDR3 region has the DNA TGCAGTGCGTCGGGCCGGCATTATGATTCACCCCTCCACTTT. The rearrangement links TRBV20-1 to TRBJ1-6; no clear D. The CDR3 runs 14 residues. CDR1 is DFQATT, CDR2 SNEGSKA, per germline (reference sequence). V dropped 6 bases and J dropped 8 bases, with 17 bases sitting between them.

The V gene is TRBV9, the J gene TRBJ2-7; D might be TRBD2 (5 bases). With 1 base removed from V and 0 bases from J, the gap between germline ends came to 11 bases. The CDR3 totals 15 residues. CDR1 is SGDLS, CDR2 YYNGEE, per germline. CDR3 region: CASSVFGDSSYEQYF. CDR3 coding DNA: TGTGCCAGCAGCGTATTCGGGGATTCCTCCTACGAGCAGTACTTC.